The 14 T cell receptor beta chains presented below share a single source sample, sequenced in a study of cytomegalovirus exposure and HLA in healthy donors (dated by TCRdb to the late 2010s). Library preparation used the immunoSEQ multiplex PCR assay. For the multiplex PCR, a mixture combining 60 forward primers for TCR Vbeta segments and 13 reverse primers for TCR Jbeta segments was used. In its TCRdb copy, this immuneACCESS table keeps in-frame sequences only and misses some clones. Where compared with another copy, unresolved V genes explain less than half of these, and the others have no known cause. The sample table shows about 72,000 clones, and 60% to 75% are seen once. Together, the top ten hold less than 25% of the sample. The material sequenced was PBMCs. The receptors stem from a man between 40 and 49 years old in good health and CMV-seropositive.

CDR3 DNA: TGTGCCAGCGGGGGTACGACAGGGGGCTTGAACACTGAAGCTTTCTTT. It is translated as CASGGTTGGLNTEAFF. The chain recombines TRBV11-2 with TRBJ1-1; TRBD1 agrees at 10 bases. CDR3 length: 16 residues. In germline, CDR1 is SGHAT, CDR2 FQNNGV. V shed 8 bases, J shed 0 bases, and the junction held 9 bases outside the gene matches.

V gene TRBV11-3 combines with J gene TRBJ2-3; 7 positions agree with TRBD2. Unmatched junction bases numbered 8, after V lost 8 bases and J lost 3 bases. This CDR3 has 14 amino acids. Germline V gives CDR1 SGHNT, CDR2 YENEEA. The DNA for the CDR3 is TGTGCCAGCTCCGGAGGGCGGGGGACAGATACGCAGTATTTT. Protein: CASSGGRGTDTQYF.

There are a few counts of this clone. The rearrangement joins TRBV7-2 to TRBJ2-3, with D possibly being TRBD2 (6 bases). Trimming shortened V by 4 bases and J by 2 bases, and 13 bases separated the two germline ends. This CDR3 spans 15 amino acids. Germline V gives CDR1 SGHTA, CDR2 FQGNSA. The CDR3, as DNA: TGTGCCAGCAGCTGGGGTGGGGACTTCACAGATACGCAGTATTTT. This translates into CASSWGGDFTDTQYF.

V gene TRBV2 combines with J gene TRBJ1-5, with TRBD1 as a possible D gene (6 bases). Looked up from germline, CDR1 is SNHLY and CDR2 is FYNNEI. This CDR3 is built from 12 residues. V shed 6 bases and J shed 11 bases, with 14 bases lying between them. CDR3 sequence (DNA): TGTGCCAGCAGCACAGGGTCCGGGGCCCAGCATTTT. Protein sequence: CASSTGSGAQHF.

The CDR3 spells CASSTRGRRGLYGYTF. For the CDR3, the DNA is TGTGCCAGTAGCACTAGGGGACGGCGGGGCCTCTATGGCTACACCTTC. The chain links TRBV19 to TRBJ1-2, with D possibly TRBD1 on 5 matching bases. Germline loops: CDR1 LNHDA, CDR2 SQIVND (reference sequence). With 6 bases removed from V and 4 bases from J, the gap between germline ends came to 21 bases. This CDR3 is 16 amino acids long.

This sequence joins TRBV19 and TRBJ1-5; TRBD1 aligns across 7 bases. The germline CDR1 and CDR2 sequences are LNHDA and SQIVND (reference sequence). V was clipped by 4 bases and J by 3 bases; unmatched bases: 6. This CDR3 contains 15 residues. Here the CDR3 reads CASSKTGQFNQPQHF. In DNA form, the CDR3 reads TGTGCCAGTAGTAAGACGGGACAGTTCAATCAGCCCCAGCATTTT. The whole variable domain, remainder taken from reference TRBV19 and TRBJ1-5, is DGGITQSPKYLFRKEGQNVTLSCEQNLNHDAMYWYRQDPGQGLRLIYYSQIVNDFQKGDIAEGYSVSREKKESFPLTVTSAQKNPTAFYLCASSKTGQFNQPQHFGDGTRLSIL.

This clone was found a few times. This chain links TRBV6-5 with TRBJ1-6; D unresolved. V shed 4 bases and J shed 5 bases, with 9 bases lying between them. The germline V gene has CDR1 MNHEY and CDR2 SVGAGI. The length of the CDR3 is 14 residues. DNA of the CDR3: TGTGCCAGCAGTTCCGACACCAATAATTCACCCCTCCACTTT. Protein sequence: CASSSDTNNSPLHF.

J is TRBJ1-1 and V is TRBV7-8; 9 nucleotides line up with TRBD1. V was clipped by 2 bases and J by 8 bases; unmatched bases: 6. The germline CDR1 and CDR2 sequences are SGHVS and FQNEAQ. This CDR3 spans 14 amino acids. CDR3 in amino acids: CASSLFGTGTEAFF. As DNA, the CDR3 is TGTGCCAGCAGCTTATTTGGGACAGGGACCGAAGCTTTCTTT.

Notes on this clone: The junction departs from the called germline gene at one end, perhaps through a read error. Other DNA sequences in the same sample also yield this CDR3. CDR3 bases: TGTGCCAGCAGCGTAGAGGCAGGGGGCGACTATGGATACACCTTC. Protein product: CASSVEAGGDYGYTF. The chain is built from TRBV9 and TRBJ1-2; 8 bases fit TRBD1. This CDR3 contains 15 residues. Per germline, CDR1 SGDLS and CDR2 YYNGEE. The variable domain in full, completed from reference TRBV9 and TRBJ1-2, reads DSGVTQTPKHLITATGQRVTLRCSPRSGDLSVYWYQQSLDQGLQFLIQYYNGEERAKGNILERFSAQQFPDLHSELNLSSLELGDSALYFCASSVEAGGDYGYTFGSGTRLTVV.

The chain employs TRBV5-8 and TRBJ2-2; a possible D gene is TRBD1 (5 bases). The ends were cut back, 0 bases at V and 0 bases at J, with 6 bases in the middle. The CDR3 is 15 amino acids. CDR1 is SGHTS and CDR2 is YDEGEE in the germline V gene. The CDR3 protein is CASSLVGANTGELFF. Written as DNA, the CDR3 is TGTGCCAGCAGCTTGGTAGGGGCGAACACCGGGGAGCTGTTTTTT. The complete variable domain, with remaining parts taken from reference TRBV5-8 and TRBJ2-2, reads EAGVTQSPTHLIKTRGQQATLRCSPISGHTSVYWYQQALGLGLQFLLWYDEGEERNRGNFPPRFSGRQFPNYSSELNVNALELEDSALYLCASSLVGANTGELFFGEGSRLTVL.

The chain couples TRBV27 to TRBJ2-7; D might be TRBD2 (6 bases). V lost 3 bases and J lost 0, with 15 bases in between. The CDR3 is 16 residues long. Germline V gives CDR1 MNHEY, CDR2 SMNVEV (reference sequence). The CDR3 region has the DNA TGTGCCAGCAGTTTTTCGGACATCGGGGGCTCCTACGAGCAGTACTTC. This gives the protein CASSFSDIGGSYEQYF.

The genes are TRBV5-1 and TRBJ2-7, with D perhaps TRBD1 (5 bases). Germline V gives CDR1 SGHRS, CDR2 YFSETQ. Trimming pared 1 base from V and 1 base from J, leaving 21 bases between. CDR3 length: 18 amino acids. The CDR3 protein is CASSLSWAGQAFSYEQYF. In DNA form, the CDR3 reads TGCGCCAGCAGCTTGAGTTGGGCAGGGCAAGCCTTTTCCTACGAGCAGTACTTC.

This clone was seen only a few times. The chain is built from TRBV7-9 and TRBJ2-5; D gene ambiguous. Per germline, CDR1 SEHNR and CDR2 FQNEAQ (reference sequence). V was clipped by 1 base and J by 5 bases, with 5 bases between them. The CDR3 is made up of 12 amino acids. The CDR3 bases are TGTGCCAGCAGCTTAGTATCTGAGACCCAGTACTTC. This translates into CASSLVSETQYF.

The CDR3 loop is CASSITGIGSRTEAFF. The DNA of the CDR3 is TGTGCCAGTAGTATCACAGGGATCGGTTCACGGACTGAAGCTTTCTTT. The chain has TRBV19 and TRBJ1-1; perhaps TRBD1 as D (6 bases). Looked up from germline, CDR1 is LNHDA and CDR2 is SQIVND (reference sequence). The CDR3 is made up of 16 amino acids. V lost 3 bases, J lost 5 bases, and 19 bases lay in between.